The TCR beta chain under discussion was sequenced for a study of shared clonotypes between healthy human individuals. Looking at the study overall: A couple of female and a few male donors aged 18 to 49 were enrolled.

When replicate PCRs were run on sorted subsets, they used 200 ng DNA, some 29,000 T cell genomes. TCRdb keeps only in-frame clones here, not all; method: immunoSEQ multiplex PCR. The table records under 2,500,000 clones, approximately 96% of them present only once. There are 14 residues in the CDR3. V dropped 5 bases and J dropped 5; count of bases not matched to a gene: 8. The germline V gene encodes CDR1 SGHVS and CDR2 FNYEAQ. Splitting of CD4+ cells produced CD45RA+ naive and CD45RA-negative memory subsets. The receptor comes from a man aged 18 to 29 in good health. The sequenced material came from naive CD4+ T cells sorted from blood. Regarding subset: CD45RA+ positively selected. The rearrangement links TRBV7-6 to TRBJ2-7; 8 bases map to TRBD1. CDR3 bases: TGTGCCAGCAGCACCGGACAGGGTCTCCACGAGCAGTACTTC. This codes for CASSTGQGLHEQYF. Full variable domain (remainder filled in from reference TRBV7-6 and TRBJ2-7): GAGVSQSPRYKVTKRGQDVALRCDPISGHVSLYWYRQALGQGPEFLTYFNYEAQQDKSGLPNDRFSAERPEGSISTLTIQRTEQRDSAMYRCASSTGQGLHEQYFGPGTRLTVT.